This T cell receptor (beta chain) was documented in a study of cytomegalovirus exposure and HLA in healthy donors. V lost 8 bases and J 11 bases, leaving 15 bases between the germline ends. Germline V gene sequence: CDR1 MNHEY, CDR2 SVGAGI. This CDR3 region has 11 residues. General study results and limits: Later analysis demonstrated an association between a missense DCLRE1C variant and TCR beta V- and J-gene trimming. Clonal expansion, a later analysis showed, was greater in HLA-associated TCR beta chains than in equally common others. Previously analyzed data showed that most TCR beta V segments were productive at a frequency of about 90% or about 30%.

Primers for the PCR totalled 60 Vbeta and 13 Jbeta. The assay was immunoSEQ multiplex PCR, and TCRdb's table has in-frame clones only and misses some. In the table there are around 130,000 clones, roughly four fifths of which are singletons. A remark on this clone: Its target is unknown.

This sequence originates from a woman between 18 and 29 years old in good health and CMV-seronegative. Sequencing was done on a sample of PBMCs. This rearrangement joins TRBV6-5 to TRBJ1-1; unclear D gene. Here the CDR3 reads CASLGSREAFF. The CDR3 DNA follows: TGTGCCAGCCTAGGGAGCCGGGAGGCTTTCTTT.